This record covers a single T cell receptor (beta chain). This record comes from a study of CD8 T cells in Susac syndrome. The CDR3 is made up of 17 amino acids. Germline CDR1 is MNHEY and CDR2 is SVGAGI. Germline trimming cut 4 bases from V and 3 bases from J; bases unmatched to any gene: 4. Reverse transcription of about 0.45 to 1 ug RNA was carried out with random hexamers. From the immunoSEQ multiplex PCR reads, TCRdb called clonotypes with MiXCR, one entry per CDR3 protein. The table has about 250,000 distinct CDR3 sequences, roughly 93% seen once; the top ten hold roughly 0.07%. Input material: CD4+ T cells from PBMCs. The genes are TRBV6-5 and TRBJ2-4, with 15 bases fitting TRBD2. This sequence was found in a human donor with multiple sclerosis. The CDR3 region has the DNA TGTGCCAGCAGTTCCTTGGGACTAGCGGGAGGCAAAAACATTCAGTACTTC. Its translation is CASSSLGLAGGKNIQYF.